This T cell receptor beta chain was found in a study of shared clonotypes between healthy human individuals. Remarks on this clone: The antigen remains undetermined.

The germline V and J ends were trimmed by 3 bases and 0 bases, with 3 bases remaining between them. Germline CDR1 and CDR2: SGHVS and FNYEAQ. This CDR3 has 12 residues. Profiling relied on immunoSEQ multiplex PCR, and the TCRdb table lists in-frame clones only, not all of them. The sample includes about 670,000 clones, less than 80% of them seen just once. Study-level findings and limits: It was the few donors that limited the genetic and exposure-history diversity represented.

V is TRBV7-6 and J is TRBJ2-7; no clear D gene. The sequenced sample consisted of memory CD4+ T cells sorted from blood. The subset is: CD45RA-negative fraction. The source of this sequence is a woman in her thirties in good health. The CDR3 here is CASSFGSYEQYF. In DNA form, the CDR3 reads TGTGCCAGCAGCTTTGGCTCCTACGAGCAGTACTTC.